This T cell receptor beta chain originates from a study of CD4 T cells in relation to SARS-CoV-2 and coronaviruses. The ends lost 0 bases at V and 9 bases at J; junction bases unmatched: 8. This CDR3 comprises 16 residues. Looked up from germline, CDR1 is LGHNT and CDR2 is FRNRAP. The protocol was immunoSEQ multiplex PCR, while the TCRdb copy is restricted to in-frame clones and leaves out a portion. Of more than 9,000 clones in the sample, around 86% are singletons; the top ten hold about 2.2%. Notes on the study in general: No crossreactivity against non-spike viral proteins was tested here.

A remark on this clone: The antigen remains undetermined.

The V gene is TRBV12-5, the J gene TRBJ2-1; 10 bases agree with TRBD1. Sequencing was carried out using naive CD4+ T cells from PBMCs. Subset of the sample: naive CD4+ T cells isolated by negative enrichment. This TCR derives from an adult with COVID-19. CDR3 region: CASGLVLSTGGGEQFF. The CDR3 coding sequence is TGTGCTAGTGGTTTGGTACTATCGACAGGGGGCGGTGAGCAGTTCTTC.